In this sample, the clone carrying this TCR beta chain turned up once. The antigen is unknown. Sequencing was performed with immunoSEQ multiplex PCR; in TCRdb, only in-frame clones are kept and a portion is missing. In the table there are tens of thousands of clones, 88% of which are singletons. The data were taken from a study of T cell responses to AZD1222 COVID-19 vaccine. Findings and limits, study-wide: Two AZD1222 doses significantly raised spike-specific TCR breadth and depth over controls. Regions 160-218 and 743-854 held dominance among vaccine-associated CD4 TCRs, which spanned spike. Sampling that yielded the repertoires occurred only after the peak T cell response. Donors were largely white British and mainly female; clonal diversity was possibly underestimated.

The CDR3 has 15 residues. The germline gives CDR1 SGHRS, CDR2 YFSETQ. Between the trimmed V and J ends, which lost 0 bases and 0 bases, there was a span of 9 bases. This TCR derives from an adult in good health. The J gene is TRBJ1-1, the V gene TRBV5-1; D is unresolved. Sequencing used peripheral blood, obtained on day 0 of MenACWY control vaccination. CDR3 DNA sequence: TGCGCCAGCAGCTTGGGAGAAGGGATGAACACTGAAGCTTTCTTT. Translation: CASSLGEGMNTEAFF.